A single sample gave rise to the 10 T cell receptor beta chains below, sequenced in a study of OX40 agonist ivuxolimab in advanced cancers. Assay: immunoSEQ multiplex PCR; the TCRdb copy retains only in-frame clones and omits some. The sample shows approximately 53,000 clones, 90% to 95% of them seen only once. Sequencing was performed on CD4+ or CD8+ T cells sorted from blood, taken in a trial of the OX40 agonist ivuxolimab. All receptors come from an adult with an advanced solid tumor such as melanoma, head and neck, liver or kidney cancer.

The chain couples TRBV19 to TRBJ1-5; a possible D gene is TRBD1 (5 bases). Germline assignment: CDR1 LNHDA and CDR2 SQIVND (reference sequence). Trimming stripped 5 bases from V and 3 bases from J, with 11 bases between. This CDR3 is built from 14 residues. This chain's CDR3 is CASSLGTYNQPQHF. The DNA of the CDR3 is TGTGCCAGTAGTCTGGGGACCTACAATCAGCCCCAGCATTTT.

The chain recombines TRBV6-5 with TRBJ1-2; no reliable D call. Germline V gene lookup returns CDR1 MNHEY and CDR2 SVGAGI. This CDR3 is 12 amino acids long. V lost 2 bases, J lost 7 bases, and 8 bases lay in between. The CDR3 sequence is CASSYTRGGYTF. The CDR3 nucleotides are TGTGCCAGCAGTTACACCAGAGGTGGCTACACCTTC.

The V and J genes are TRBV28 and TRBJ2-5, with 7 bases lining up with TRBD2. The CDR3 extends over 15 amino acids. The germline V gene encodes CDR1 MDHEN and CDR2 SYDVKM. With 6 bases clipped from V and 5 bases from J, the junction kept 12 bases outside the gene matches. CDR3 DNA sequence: TGTGCCAGCAGCCGGGACTACGGGCGGGAGGAGACCCAGTACTTC. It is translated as CASSRDYGREETQYF.

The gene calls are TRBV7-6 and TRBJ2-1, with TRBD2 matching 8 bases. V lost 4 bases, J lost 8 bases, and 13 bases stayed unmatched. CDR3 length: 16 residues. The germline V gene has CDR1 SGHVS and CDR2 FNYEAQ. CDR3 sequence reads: CASSSLGGSGDHEQFF. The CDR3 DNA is TGTGCCAGCAGCTCCTTGGGGGGTAGCGGGGACCATGAGCAGTTCTTC.

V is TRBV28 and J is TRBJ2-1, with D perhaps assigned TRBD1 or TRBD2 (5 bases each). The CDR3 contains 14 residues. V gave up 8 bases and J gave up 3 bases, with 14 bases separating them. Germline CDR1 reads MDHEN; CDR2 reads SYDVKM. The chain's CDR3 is CASRTGTVYNEQFF. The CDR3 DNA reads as TGTGCCAGCCGTACCGGGACGGTCTACAATGAGCAGTTCTTC.

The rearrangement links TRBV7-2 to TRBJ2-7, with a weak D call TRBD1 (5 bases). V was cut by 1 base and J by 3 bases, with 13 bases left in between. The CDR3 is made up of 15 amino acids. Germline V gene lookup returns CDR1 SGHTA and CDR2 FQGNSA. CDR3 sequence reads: CASSLGAGLNYEQYF. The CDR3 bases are TGTGCCAGCAGCTTAGGGGCAGGGTTAAACTACGAGCAGTACTTC.

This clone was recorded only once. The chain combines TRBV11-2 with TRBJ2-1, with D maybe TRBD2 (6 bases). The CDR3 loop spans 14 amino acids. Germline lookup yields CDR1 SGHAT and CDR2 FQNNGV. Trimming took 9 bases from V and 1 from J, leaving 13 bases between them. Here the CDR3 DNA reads TGTGCCAGTCGGGACGGGAGTTCCTACAATGAGCAGTTCTTC. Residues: CASRDGSSYNEQFF.

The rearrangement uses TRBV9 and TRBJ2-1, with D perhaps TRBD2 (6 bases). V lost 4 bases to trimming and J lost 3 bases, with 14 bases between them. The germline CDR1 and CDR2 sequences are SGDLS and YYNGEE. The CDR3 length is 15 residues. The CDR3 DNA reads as TGTGCCAGCAGCTCTCAACCGGGACTCTACAATGAGCAGTTCTTC. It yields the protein CASSSQPGLYNEQFF.

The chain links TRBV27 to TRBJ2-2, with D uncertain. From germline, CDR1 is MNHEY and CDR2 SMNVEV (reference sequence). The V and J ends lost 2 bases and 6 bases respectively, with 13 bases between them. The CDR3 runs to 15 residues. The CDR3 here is CASSLGQYTAGELFF. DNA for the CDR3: TGTGCCAGCAGTTTAGGGCAGTACACGGCCGGGGAGCTGTTTTTT.

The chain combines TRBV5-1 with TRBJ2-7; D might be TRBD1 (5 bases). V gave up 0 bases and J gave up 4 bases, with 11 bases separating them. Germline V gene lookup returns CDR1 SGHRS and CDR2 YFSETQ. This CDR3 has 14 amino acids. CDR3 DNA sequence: TGCGCCAGCAGCTTGGCAGGGCGCACTTACGAGCAGTACTTC. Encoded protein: CASSLAGRTYEQYF.